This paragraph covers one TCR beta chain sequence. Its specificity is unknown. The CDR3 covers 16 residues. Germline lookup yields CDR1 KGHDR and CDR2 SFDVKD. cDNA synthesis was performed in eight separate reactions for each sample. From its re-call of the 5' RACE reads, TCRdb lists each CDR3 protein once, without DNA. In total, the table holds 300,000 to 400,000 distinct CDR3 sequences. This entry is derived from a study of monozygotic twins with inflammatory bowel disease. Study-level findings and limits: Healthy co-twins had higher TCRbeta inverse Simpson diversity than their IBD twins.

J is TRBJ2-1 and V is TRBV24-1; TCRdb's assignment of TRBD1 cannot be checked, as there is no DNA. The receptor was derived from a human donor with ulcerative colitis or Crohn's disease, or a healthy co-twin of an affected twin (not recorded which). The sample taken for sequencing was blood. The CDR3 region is CATSDSGTGARNEQFF.